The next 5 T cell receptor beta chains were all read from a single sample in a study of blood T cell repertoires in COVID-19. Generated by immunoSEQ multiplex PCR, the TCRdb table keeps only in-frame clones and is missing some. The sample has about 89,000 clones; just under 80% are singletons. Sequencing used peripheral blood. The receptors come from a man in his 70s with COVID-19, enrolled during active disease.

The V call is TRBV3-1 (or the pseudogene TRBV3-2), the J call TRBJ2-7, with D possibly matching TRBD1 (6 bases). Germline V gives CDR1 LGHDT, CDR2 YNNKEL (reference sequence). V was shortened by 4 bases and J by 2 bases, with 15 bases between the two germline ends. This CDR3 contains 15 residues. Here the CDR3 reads CASSPPRDNPYEQYF. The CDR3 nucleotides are TGTGCCAGCAGCCCCCCCCGGGACAACCCCTACGAGCAGTACTTC.

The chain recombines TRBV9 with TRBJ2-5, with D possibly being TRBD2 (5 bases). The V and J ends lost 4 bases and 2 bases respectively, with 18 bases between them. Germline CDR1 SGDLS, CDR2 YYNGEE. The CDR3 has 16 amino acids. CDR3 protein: CASSSARSGSQETQYF. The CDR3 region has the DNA TGTGCCAGCAGCTCAGCTAGAAGCGGTTCACAAGAGACCCAGTACTTC. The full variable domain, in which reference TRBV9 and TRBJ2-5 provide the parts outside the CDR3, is DSGVTQTPKHLITATGQRVTLRCSPRSGDLSVYWYQQSLDQGLQFLIQYYNGEERAKGNILERFSAQQFPDLHSELNLSSLELGDSALYFCASSSARSGSQETQYFGPGTRLLVL.

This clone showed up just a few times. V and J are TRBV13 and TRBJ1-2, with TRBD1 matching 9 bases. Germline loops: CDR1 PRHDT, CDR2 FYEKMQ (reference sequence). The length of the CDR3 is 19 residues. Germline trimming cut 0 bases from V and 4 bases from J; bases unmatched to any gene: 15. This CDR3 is CASSLGLYRPGQGLYGYTF. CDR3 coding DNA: TGTGCCAGCAGCTTAGGCCTTTACCGTCCGGGACAGGGACTCTATGGCTACACCTTC.

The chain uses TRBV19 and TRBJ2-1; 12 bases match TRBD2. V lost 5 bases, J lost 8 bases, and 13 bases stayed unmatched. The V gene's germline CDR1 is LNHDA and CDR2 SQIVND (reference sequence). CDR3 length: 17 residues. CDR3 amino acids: CASSPGLAGRRGDEQFF. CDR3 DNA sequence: TGTGCCAGTAGTCCAGGACTAGCGGGGCGAAGGGGGGATGAGCAGTTCTTC.

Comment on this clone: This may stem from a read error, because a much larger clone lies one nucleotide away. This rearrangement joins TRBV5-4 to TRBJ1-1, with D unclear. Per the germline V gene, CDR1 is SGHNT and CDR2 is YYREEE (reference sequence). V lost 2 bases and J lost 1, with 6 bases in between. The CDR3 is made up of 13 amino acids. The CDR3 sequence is CASSLSRNTEAFF. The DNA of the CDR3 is TGTGCCAGCAGCTTATCCAGGAACACTGAAGCTTTCTTT.